A single sample gave rise to the 29 T cell receptor beta chains below, sequenced in a study of T cell changes during pregnancy in multiple sclerosis. Repertoires were generated with immunoSEQ multiplex PCR, while TCRdb's copy carries only in-frame clones and drops some. The data show 60,000 to 95,000 clones, about 89% seen once. The starting material was CD4+ T cells from peripheral blood mononuclear cells, obtained before pregnancy. The receptor source for this set is a female donor with multiple sclerosis, enrolled in a pregnancy study.

This clone was counted a single time. This rearrangement joins TRBV18 to TRBJ2-7; D is ambiguous. In germline, CDR1 is KGHSH, CDR2 LQKENI. V lost 6 bases, J lost 3 bases, and 9 bases lay in between. This CDR3 contains 12 residues. In DNA, the CDR3 is TGTGCCAGCTCCCCTACCCTCTACGAGCAGTACTTC. Its translation is CASSPTLYEQYF.

This clone was observed a handful of times. The CDR3 protein is CASSSTGWGVTEAFF. CDR3 DNA: TGTGCCAGCAGTTCGACAGGGTGGGGTGTCACTGAAGCTTTCTTT. The rearrangement uses TRBV2 and TRBJ1-1, with TRBD1 matching over 7 bases. Germline V gene data show CDR1 as SNHLY and CDR2 as FYNNEI. This CDR3 region has 15 residues. Germline trimming cut 5 bases from V and 4 bases from J; bases unmatched to any gene: 10. Filled out from reference TRBV2 and TRBJ1-1, the complete variable domain reads EPEVTQTPSHQVTQMGQEVILRCVPISNHLYFYWYRQILGQKVEFLVSFYNNEISEKSEIFDDQFSVERPDGSNFTLKIRSTKLEDSAMYFCASSSTGWGVTEAFFGQGTRLTVV.

The chain has TRBV7-2 and TRBJ1-1, with 10 bases fitting TRBD1. Germline CDR1 reads SGHTA; CDR2 reads FQGNSA. This CDR3 has 17 amino acids. The J segment lost 0 bases and the V segment lost 5 bases, leaving 9 bases of the junction unmatched. CDR3 DNA sequence: TGTGCCAGCAGCCTCGGAGGGACAGGGGCGATGAACACTGAAGCTTTCTTT. Translation: CASSLGGTGAMNTEAFF. Filled out from reference TRBV7-2 and TRBJ1-1, the complete variable domain reads GAGVSQSPSNKVTEKGKDVELRCDPISGHTALYWYRQSLGQGLEFLIYFQGNSAPDKSGLPSDRFSAERTGGSVSTLTIQRTQQEDSAVYLCASSLGGTGAMNTEAFFGQGTRLTVV.

The V gene is TRBV6-1, the J gene TRBJ2-7; 9 positions agree with TRBD1. Germline V gene data show CDR1 as MNHNS and CDR2 as SASEGT. There are 14 residues in the CDR3. Unmatched junction bases numbered 8, after V lost 7 bases and J lost 4 bases. The CDR3 nucleotides are TGTGCCAGCAACCCCGGGACAGGGATGTACGAGCAGTACTTC. The encoded protein is CASNPGTGMYEQYF.

The gene calls are TRBV5-4 and TRBJ2-1; the D gene is possibly TRBD2 (6 bases). Trimming shortened V by 2 bases and J by 7 bases, and 16 bases separated the two germline ends. CDR3 length equals 15 residues. Per the germline V gene, CDR1 is SGHNT and CDR2 is YYREEE (reference sequence). The CDR3 is CASSLYGGILNEQFF. The CDR3, as DNA: TGTGCCAGCAGCTTATACGGCGGGATCCTAAATGAGCAGTTCTTC.

This chain connects TRBV5-1 to TRBJ1-1; D ambiguous. There are 15 residues in the CDR3. Trimming stripped 0 bases from V and 4 bases from J, with 13 bases between. The V gene's germline CDR1 is SGHRS and CDR2 YFSETQ. As DNA, the CDR3 is TGCGCCAGCAGCTTGGTTCTGGCGGGTAGCACTGAAGCTTTCTTT. Its translation: CASSLVLAGSTEAFF.

The rearrangement uses TRBV2 and TRBJ1-2; D gene unclear. Trimming cost V 2 bases and J 8 bases, with 12 bases left between them. CDR3 length: 13 amino acids. Germline lookup yields CDR1 SNHLY and CDR2 FYNNEI. DNA for the CDR3: TGTGCCAGCAGTGAAAAGGAGAAGCAGGGCTACACCTTC. It encodes CASSEKEKQGYTF. The whole variable domain, filled in from reference TRBV2 and TRBJ1-2, reads EPEVTQTPSHQVTQMGQEVILRCVPISNHLYFYWYRQILGQKVEFLVSFYNNEISEKSEIFDDQFSVERPDGSNFTLKIRSTKLEDSAMYFCASSEKEKQGYTFGSGTRLTVV.

This clone was counted only a few times. The chain combines TRBV7-6 with TRBJ1-6, with a possible D match to TRBD1 (5 bases). The V and J ends lost 1 base and 9 bases respectively, with 13 bases between them. The CDR3 is 15 residues long. Germline V gene sequence: CDR1 SGHVS, CDR2 FNYEAQ. CDR3 sequence: CASSLGQGGTSPLHF. The CDR3 region has the DNA TGTGCCAGCAGCTTAGGTCAGGGAGGGACTTCACCCCTCCACTTT.

The V and J genes are TRBV7-2 and TRBJ1-5; 11 bases align to TRBD1. The length of the CDR3 is 15 residues. Trimming cost V 6 bases and J 6 bases; bases outside gene matches: 7. Germline V gene sequence: CDR1 SGHTA, CDR2 FQGNSA. The DNA for the CDR3 is TGTGCCAGCAGTCAAGGACAGGGGGCACGTCAGCCCCAGCATTTT. The encoded protein is CASSQGQGARQPQHF.

The chain joins TRBV29-1 to TRBJ2-7; D unresolved. Germline CDR1 SQVTM, CDR2 ANQGSEA. The V end lost 2 bases, the J end lost 3 bases, and 5 bases lay between the germline ends. This CDR3 has 11 amino acids. Here the CDR3 DNA reads TGCAGCGTTGAATCGGGCTACGAGCAGTACTTC. This codes for CSVESGYEQYF.

The chain couples TRBV28 to TRBJ2-7; 12 bases agree with TRBD2. From germline, CDR1 is MDHEN and CDR2 SYDVKM. V shed 5 bases and J 6 bases; nucleotides not matched to a gene: 8. CDR3 size: 15 residues. The CDR3 here is CASSPSSSGRGEQYF. CDR3 DNA: TGTGCCAGCAGTCCCTCGTCTAGCGGGAGGGGCGAGCAGTACTTC.

The chain employs TRBV27 and TRBJ2-3, with 11 bases identical to TRBD2. This CDR3 comprises 18 residues. Germline V lookup: CDR1 MNHEY, CDR2 SMNVEV (reference sequence). After removal of 6 bases from V and 0 bases from J, the junction contained 11 bases not matched to a gene. Here the CDR3 DNA reads TGTGCCAGCAGGAGTCTTACTAGCGGGGGCCTAAGCACAGATACGCAGTATTTT. This encodes CASRSLTSGGLSTDTQYF.

This rearrangement joins TRBV7-9 to TRBJ2-1; TRBD2 aligns across 11 bases. The J segment lost 10 bases and the V segment lost 2 bases, leaving 7 bases of the junction unmatched. The CDR3 is 15 residues long. CDR1 and CDR2 from the germline V gene are SEHNR and FQNEAQ (reference sequence). The CDR3 DNA follows: TGTGCCAGCAGCTTACAAGGACTAGCGGGTGGCGAGCAGTTCTTC. Protein: CASSLQGLAGGEQFF.

Only one count was recorded for this clone. The chain has TRBV7-9 and TRBJ2-2; D is possibly TRBD2 (7 bases). The CDR3 sequence is 16 residues long. CDR1 SEHNR and CDR2 FQNEAQ come from the germline V gene (reference sequence). Between the trimmed V and J ends, which lost 2 bases and 7 bases, there was a span of 17 bases. The CDR3: CASSLRGADFGGELFF. The CDR3, as DNA: TGTGCCAGCAGCTTACGGGGGGCAGACTTTGGCGGGGAGCTGTTTTTT.

J is TRBJ2-7 and V is TRBV18, with 9 bases lining up with TRBD1. V dropped 5 bases and J dropped 3; count of bases not matched to a gene: 5. CDR3 length equals 14 residues. Germline V lookup: CDR1 KGHSH, CDR2 LQKENI. CDR3 DNA sequence: TGTGCCAGCTCATCCGGACAGGGGAGCTACGAGCAGTACTTC. Translation: CASSSGQGSYEQYF. The variable domain in full, completed from reference TRBV18 and TRBJ2-7, reads NAGVMQNPRHLVRRRGQEARLRCSPMKGHSHVYWYRQLPEEGLKFMVYLQKENIIDESGMPKERFSAEFPKEGPSILRIQQVVRGDSAAYFCASSSGQGSYEQYFGPGTRLTVT.

CDR3: CASSIQGGTEAFF. As DNA, the CDR3 is TGTGCCAGTAGTATCCAGGGAGGCACTGAAGCTTTCTTT. The V call is TRBV19, the J call TRBJ1-1; the D gene is possibly TRBD1 (5 bases). Trimming left V 3 bases short and J 4 bases short, with 9 bases between. The CDR3 has 13 amino acids. CDR1 is LNHDA, CDR2 SQIVND, per germline (reference sequence).

The V and J genes are TRBV6-6 and TRBJ2-1, with a tentative D call TRBD2 (6 bases). The V and J ends lost 10 bases and 7 bases respectively, with 14 bases between them. The CDR3 loop spans 12 amino acids. CDR1 MNHNY and CDR2 SVGAGI come from the germline V gene (reference sequence). Here the CDR3 reads CAISGLFNEQFF. The CDR3 DNA follows: TGTGCCATCTCGGGACTTTTTAATGAGCAGTTCTTC.

V gene TRBV19 combines with J gene TRBJ2-1, with 8 bases identical to TRBD2. The CDR3 loop spans 15 amino acids. The trim removed 4 bases at V and 8 bases at J, leaving 10 bases unmatched. Germline V gives CDR1 LNHDA, CDR2 SQIVND (reference sequence). The CDR3 nucleotides read TGTGCCAGTAGTAGGCCCGGACTAGCTTCCGATGAGCAGTTCTTC. Encoded protein: CASSRPGLASDEQFF.

The CDR3, as DNA: TGTGCCAGCAGCTTGGGACAGGGGCCCATGTATGGCTACACCTTC. Translating gives CASSLGQGPMYGYTF. The rearrangement uses TRBV7-2 and TRBJ1-2; 10 bases fit TRBD1. J lost 5 bases, V lost 3 bases, and 6 bases had no gene match. The germline gives CDR1 SGHTA, CDR2 FQGNSA. The CDR3 sequence is 15 residues long.

The gene calls are TRBV10-2 and TRBJ1-2; D may be TRBD1 (5 bases). In germline, CDR1 is WSHSY, CDR2 SAAADI. Trimming took 4 bases from V and 6 from J, leaving 12 bases between them. The CDR3 has 13 amino acids. In DNA form, the CDR3 reads TGCGCCAGCAGTGGAACAGGTGGAAATGGCTACACCTTC. Translating it yields CASSGTGGNGYTF.

This chain uses TRBV7-2 with TRBJ2-3, with TRBD2 matching 8 bases. Germline lookup yields CDR1 SGHTA and CDR2 FQGNSA. Trimming at V came to 5 bases and at J to 2 bases, leaving 15 bases not matched to a gene. This CDR3 comprises 18 residues. The CDR3: CASSAKRPAGVHTDTQYF. DNA for the CDR3: TGTGCCAGCAGCGCTAAACGCCCAGCGGGGGTCCACACAGATACGCAGTATTTT.

This sequence joins TRBV15 and TRBJ1-1; D is unresolved. This CDR3 comprises 15 residues. Germline lookup yields CDR1 LNHNV and CDR2 YYDKDF (reference sequence). Trimming shortened V by 0 bases and J by 5 bases, and 13 bases separated the two germline ends. In DNA form, the CDR3 reads TGTGCCACCAGCAGAGATATCCAGCGGCGGACTGAAGCTTTCTTT. Translated: CATSRDIQRRTEAFF.

The V gene is TRBV30, the J gene TRBJ2-1; 11 bases fit TRBD2. Trimming at V came to 4 bases and at J to 0 bases, leaving 8 bases not matched to a gene. Germline V gene lookup returns CDR1 GTSNPN and CDR2 SVGIG (reference sequence). The CDR3 is 17 residues long. Written as DNA, the CDR3 is TGTGCCTGGAATTCCGGGACTAGCGGAGTCTCCTACAATGAGCAGTTCTTC. The encoded protein is CAWNSGTSGVSYNEQFF.

This rearrangement joins TRBV11-2 to TRBJ2-7; 8 nucleotides agree with TRBD1. Trimming removed 1 base from V and 7 bases from J; junction bases left unmatched: 9. This CDR3 spans 15 amino acids. CDR1 and CDR2 from the germline V gene are SGHAT and FQNNGV. CDR3 DNA sequence: TGTGCCAGCAGCTTAGTGGACAGGGTTATGGGGGAGCAGTACTTC. Translating it yields CASSLVDRVMGEQYF.

V is TRBV28 and J is TRBJ1-2; weak D call: TRBD1 (5 bases). Trimming pared 6 bases from V and 0 bases from J, leaving 11 bases between. CDR1 and CDR2 (germline): MDHEN, SYDVKM. The CDR3 loop spans 14 amino acids. The CDR3 is CASRGVRANYGYTF. CDR3 nucleotides: TGTGCCAGCAGAGGGGTCAGGGCTAACTATGGCTACACCTTC.

The chain joins TRBV5-1 to TRBJ2-7; weak D call: TRBD2 (5 bases). The germline V gene encodes CDR1 SGHRS and CDR2 YFSETQ. The length of the CDR3 is 14 residues. Trimming took off 0 bases at V and 0 bases at J, with 7 bases between the two ends. The CDR3 spells CASSLEGLSYEQYF. The CDR3 DNA follows: TGCGCCAGCAGCTTGGAAGGACTCTCCTACGAGCAGTACTTC.

This chain connects TRBV5-1 to TRBJ1-4, with a weak D call TRBD1 (6 bases). In germline, CDR1 is SGHRS, CDR2 YFSETQ. CDR3 length equals 15 residues. V lost 1 base and J 7 bases, leaving 14 bases between the germline ends. CDR3 bases: TGCGCCAGCAGCTTGTCCGGACAGCTAAGTGAAAAACTGTTTTTT. It translates to CASSLSGQLSEKLFF.

The V and J genes are TRBV7-9 and TRBJ2-4, with TRBD1 matching over 7 bases. The junction had 4 bases not matched to a gene; V was cut back by 1 base and J by 1 base. Per the germline V gene, CDR1 is SEHNR and CDR2 is FQNEAQ (reference sequence). CDR3 length: 16 amino acids. CDR3 protein: CASSLGQGDAKNIQYF. The CDR3 nucleotides read TGTGCCAGCAGCTTAGGGCAGGGGGATGCCAAAAACATTCAGTACTTC.

This clone showed up just once. The gene calls are TRBV5-1 and TRBJ2-3; 8 nucleotides line up with TRBD1. Germline assignment: CDR1 SGHRS and CDR2 YFSETQ. Germline trimming cut 7 bases from V and 2 bases from J; bases unmatched to any gene: 6. This CDR3 is built from 14 residues. As DNA, the CDR3 is TGCGCCAGCGCTAGACAGGGGACCACAGATACGCAGTATTTT. Translation: CASARQGTTDTQYF.